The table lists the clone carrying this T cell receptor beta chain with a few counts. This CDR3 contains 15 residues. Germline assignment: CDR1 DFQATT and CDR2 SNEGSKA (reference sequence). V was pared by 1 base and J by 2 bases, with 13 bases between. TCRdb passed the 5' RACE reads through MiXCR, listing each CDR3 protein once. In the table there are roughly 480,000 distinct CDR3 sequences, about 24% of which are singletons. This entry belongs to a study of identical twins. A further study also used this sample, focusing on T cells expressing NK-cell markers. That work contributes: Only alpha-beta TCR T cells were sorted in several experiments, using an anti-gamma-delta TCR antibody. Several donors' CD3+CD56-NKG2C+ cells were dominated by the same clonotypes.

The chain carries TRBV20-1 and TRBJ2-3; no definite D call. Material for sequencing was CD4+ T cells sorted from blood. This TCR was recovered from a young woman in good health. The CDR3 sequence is CSARARMNPTDTQYF. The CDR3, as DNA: TGCAGTGCTAGAGCCAGAATGAACCCCACAGATACGCAGTATTTT.